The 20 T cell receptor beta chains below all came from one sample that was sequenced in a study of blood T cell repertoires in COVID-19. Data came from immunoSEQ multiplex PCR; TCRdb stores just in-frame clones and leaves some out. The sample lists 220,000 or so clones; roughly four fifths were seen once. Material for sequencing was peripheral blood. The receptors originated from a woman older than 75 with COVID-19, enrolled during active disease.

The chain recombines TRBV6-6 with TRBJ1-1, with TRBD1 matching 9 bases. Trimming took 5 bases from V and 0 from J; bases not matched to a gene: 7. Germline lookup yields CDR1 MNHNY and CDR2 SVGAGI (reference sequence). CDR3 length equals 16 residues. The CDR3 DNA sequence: TGTGCCAGCAGTAGACAGGGGGGAATCATGAACACTGAAGCTTTCTTT. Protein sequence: CASSRQGGIMNTEAFF.

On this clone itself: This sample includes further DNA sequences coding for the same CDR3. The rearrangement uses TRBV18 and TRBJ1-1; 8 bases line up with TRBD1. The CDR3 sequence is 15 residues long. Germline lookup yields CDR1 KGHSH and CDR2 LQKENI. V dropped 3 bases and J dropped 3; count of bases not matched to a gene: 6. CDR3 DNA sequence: TGTGCCAGCTCACCCTTTGGACAGGGAGACACTGAAGCTTTCTTT. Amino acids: CASSPFGQGDTEAFF.

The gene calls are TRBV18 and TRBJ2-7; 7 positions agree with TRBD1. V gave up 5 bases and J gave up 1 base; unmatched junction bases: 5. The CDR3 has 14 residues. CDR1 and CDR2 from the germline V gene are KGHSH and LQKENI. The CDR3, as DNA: TGTGCCAGCTCAACGCGACAGGGATCCTACGAGCAGTACTTC. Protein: CASSTRQGSYEQYF.

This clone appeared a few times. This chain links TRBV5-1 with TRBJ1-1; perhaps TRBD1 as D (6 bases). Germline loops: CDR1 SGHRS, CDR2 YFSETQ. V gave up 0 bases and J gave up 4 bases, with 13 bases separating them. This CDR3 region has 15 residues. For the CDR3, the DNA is TGCGCCAGCAGCTTGGCGCGGGGGCTTGGCACTGAAGCTTTCTTT. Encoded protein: CASSLARGLGTEAFF. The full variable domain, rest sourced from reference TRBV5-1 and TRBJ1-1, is KAGVTQTPRYLIKTRGQQVTLSCSPISGHRSVSWYQQTPGQGLQFLFEYFSETQRNKGNFPGRFSGRQFSNSRSEMNVSTLELGDSALYLCASSLARGLGTEAFFGQGTRLTVV.

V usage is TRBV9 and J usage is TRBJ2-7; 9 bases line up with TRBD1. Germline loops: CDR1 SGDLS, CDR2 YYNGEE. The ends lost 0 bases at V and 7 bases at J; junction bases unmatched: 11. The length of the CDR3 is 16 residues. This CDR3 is CASSVGLPGTGSEQYF. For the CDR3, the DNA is TGTGCCAGCAGCGTAGGCCTCCCGGGGACAGGGAGTGAGCAGTACTTC.

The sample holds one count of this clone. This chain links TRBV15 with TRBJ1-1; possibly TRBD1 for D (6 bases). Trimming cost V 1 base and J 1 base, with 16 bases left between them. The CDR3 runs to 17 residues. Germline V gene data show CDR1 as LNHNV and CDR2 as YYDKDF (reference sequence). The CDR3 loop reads CATSRGGGGQTNTEAFF. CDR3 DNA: TGTGCCACCAGCAGAGGGGGCGGGGGGCAAACGAACACTGAAGCTTTCTTT.

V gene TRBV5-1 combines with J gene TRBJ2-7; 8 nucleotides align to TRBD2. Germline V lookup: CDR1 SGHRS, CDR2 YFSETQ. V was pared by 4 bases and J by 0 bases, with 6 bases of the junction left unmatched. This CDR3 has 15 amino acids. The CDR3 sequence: CASSTLAGSSYEQYF. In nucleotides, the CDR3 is TGCGCCAGCAGCACTTTAGCGGGATCCTCCTACGAGCAGTACTTC. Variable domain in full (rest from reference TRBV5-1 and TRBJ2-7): KAGVTQTPRYLIKTRGQQVTLSCSPISGHRSVSWYQQTPGQGLQFLFEYFSETQRNKGNFPGRFSGRQFSNSRSEMNVSTLELGDSALYLCASSTLAGSSYEQYFGPGTRLTVT.

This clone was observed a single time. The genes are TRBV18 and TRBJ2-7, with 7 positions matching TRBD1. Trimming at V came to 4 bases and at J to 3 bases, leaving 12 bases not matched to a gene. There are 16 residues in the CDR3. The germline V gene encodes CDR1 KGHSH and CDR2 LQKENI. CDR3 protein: CASSRSPRQGHYEQYF. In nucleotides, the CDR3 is TGTGCCAGCTCACGGAGCCCTAGACAGGGCCACTACGAGCAGTACTTC. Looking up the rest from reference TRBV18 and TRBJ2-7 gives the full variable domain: NAGVMQNPRHLVRRRGQEARLRCSPMKGHSHVYWYRQLPEEGLKFMVYLQKENIIDESGMPKERFSAEFPKEGPSILRIQQVVRGDSAAYFCASSRSPRQGHYEQYFGPGTRLTVT.

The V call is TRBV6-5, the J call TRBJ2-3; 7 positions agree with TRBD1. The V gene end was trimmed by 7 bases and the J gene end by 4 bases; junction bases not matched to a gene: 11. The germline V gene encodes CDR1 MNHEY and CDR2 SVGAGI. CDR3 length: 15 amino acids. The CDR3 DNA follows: TGTGCCAGCACCCGGGACAGCATAGGGTCAGATACGCAGTATTTT. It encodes CASTRDSIGSDTQYF.

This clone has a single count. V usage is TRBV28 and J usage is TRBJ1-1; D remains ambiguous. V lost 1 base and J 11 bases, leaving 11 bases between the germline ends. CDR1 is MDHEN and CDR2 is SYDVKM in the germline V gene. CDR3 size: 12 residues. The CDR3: CASSLSEVQAFF. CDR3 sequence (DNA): TGTGCCAGCAGTTTATCCGAGGTTCAGGCTTTCTTT. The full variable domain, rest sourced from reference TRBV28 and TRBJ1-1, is DVKVTQSSRYLVKRTGEKVFLECVQDMDHENMFWYRQDPGLGLRLIYFSYDVKMKEKGDIPEGYSVSREKKERFSLILESASTNQTSMYLCASSLSEVQAFFGQGTRLTVV.

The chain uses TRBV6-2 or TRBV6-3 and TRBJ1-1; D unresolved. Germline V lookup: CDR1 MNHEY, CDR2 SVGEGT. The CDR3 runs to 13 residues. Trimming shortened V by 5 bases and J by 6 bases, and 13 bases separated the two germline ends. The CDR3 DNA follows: TGTGCCAGCAGTCCGTCACTGGGCGCTGAAGCTTTCTTT. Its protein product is CASSPSLGAEAFF.

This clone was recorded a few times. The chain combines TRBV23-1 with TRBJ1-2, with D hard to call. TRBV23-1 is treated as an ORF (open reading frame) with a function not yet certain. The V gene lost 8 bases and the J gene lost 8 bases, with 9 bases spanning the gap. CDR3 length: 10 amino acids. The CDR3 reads CASPVQGYTF. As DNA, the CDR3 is TGCGCCAGCCCAGTTCAAGGCTACACCTTC.

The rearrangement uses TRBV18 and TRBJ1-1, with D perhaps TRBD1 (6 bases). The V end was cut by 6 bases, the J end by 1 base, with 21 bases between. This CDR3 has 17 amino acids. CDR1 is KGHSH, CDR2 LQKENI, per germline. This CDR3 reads CASSPRGGAGRNTEAFF. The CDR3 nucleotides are TGTGCCAGCTCCCCCCGCGGGGGGGCTGGGCGGAACACTGAAGCTTTCTTT. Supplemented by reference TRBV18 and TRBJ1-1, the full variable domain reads NAGVMQNPRHLVRRRGQEARLRCSPMKGHSHVYWYRQLPEEGLKFMVYLQKENIIDESGMPKERFSAEFPKEGPSILRIQQVVRGDSAAYFCASSPRGGAGRNTEAFFGQGTRLTVV.

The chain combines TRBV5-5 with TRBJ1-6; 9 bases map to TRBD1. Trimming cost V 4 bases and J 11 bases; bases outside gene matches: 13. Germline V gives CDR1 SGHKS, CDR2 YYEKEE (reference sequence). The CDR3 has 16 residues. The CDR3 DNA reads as TGTGCCAGCAGCCCCCCCGGGACAGGGACGTCGGCACCCCTCCACTTT. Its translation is CASSPPGTGTSAPLHF.

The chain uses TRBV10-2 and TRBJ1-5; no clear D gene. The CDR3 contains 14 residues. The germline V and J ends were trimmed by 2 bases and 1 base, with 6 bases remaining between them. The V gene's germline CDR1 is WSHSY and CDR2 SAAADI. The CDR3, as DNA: TGCGCCAGCAGTGAGAATAGAAGCAATCAGCCCCAGCATTTT. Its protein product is CASSENRSNQPQHF.

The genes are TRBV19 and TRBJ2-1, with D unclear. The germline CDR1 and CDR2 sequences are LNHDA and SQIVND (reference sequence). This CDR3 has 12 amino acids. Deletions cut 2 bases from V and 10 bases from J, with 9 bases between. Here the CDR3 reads CASSILGREQFF. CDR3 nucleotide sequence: TGTGCCAGTAGTATACTAGGCCGAGAGCAGTTCTTC.

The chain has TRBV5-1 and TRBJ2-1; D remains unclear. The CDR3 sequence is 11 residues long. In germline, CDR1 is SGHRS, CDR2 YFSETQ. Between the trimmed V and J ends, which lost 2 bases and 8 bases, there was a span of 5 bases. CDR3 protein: CASSFSDEQFF. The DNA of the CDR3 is TGCGCCAGCAGCTTCTCCGATGAGCAGTTCTTC.

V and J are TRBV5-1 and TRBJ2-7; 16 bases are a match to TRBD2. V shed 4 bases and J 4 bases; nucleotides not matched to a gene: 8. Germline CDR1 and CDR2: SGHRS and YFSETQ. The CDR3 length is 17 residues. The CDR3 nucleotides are TGCGCCAGCAGCACCGGGACTAGCGGGAGGGTAAGGTACGAGCAGTACTTC. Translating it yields CASSTGTSGRVRYEQYF.

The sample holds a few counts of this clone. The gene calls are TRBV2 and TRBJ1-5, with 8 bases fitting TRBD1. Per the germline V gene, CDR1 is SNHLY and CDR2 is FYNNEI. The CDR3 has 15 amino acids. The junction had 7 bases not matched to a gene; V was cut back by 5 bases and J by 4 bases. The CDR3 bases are TGTGCCAGCAGTTCCGACAGGGGCAAGAATCAGCCCCAGCATTTT. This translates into CASSSDRGKNQPQHF.

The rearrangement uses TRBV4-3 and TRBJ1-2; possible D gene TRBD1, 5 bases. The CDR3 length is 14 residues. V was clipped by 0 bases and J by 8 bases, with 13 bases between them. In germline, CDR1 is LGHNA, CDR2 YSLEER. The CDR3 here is CASSQDWRGGGYTF. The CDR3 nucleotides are TGCGCCAGCAGCCAAGATTGGAGGGGCGGAGGCTACACCTTC.